This TCR beta chain is from a study of blood T cells in healthy people across ages. As for the study in general: In model experiments, template switching was able to capture about one barcoded beta molecule for every two T cells that were present. Study-wide points: TCR beta diversity tracked closely with naive T cell percentage.

The germline V gene encodes CDR1 MNHEY and CDR2 SMNVEV (reference sequence). V was cut by 1 base and J by 2 bases, with 13 bases left in between. The CDR3 length is 16 residues. A second PCR, run for about 7 to 12 cycles, used a sample-barcoded 5' primer plus a J-beta primer mix. TCRdb fed the 5' RACE reads into MiXCR, producing one record per CDR3 protein. The sample shows about 970,000 distinct CDR3 sequences, around 54% of them seen only once. In the case of this clonotype: The antigen is unknown.

Each donor's blood draw was 7.5 to 10 milliliters of peripheral blood. Isolation yielded PBMCs, at least 6 million per sample, in every case. The rearrangement joins TRBV27 to TRBJ2-3, with a tentative D call TRBD2 (6 bases). The clonotype comes from a woman aged 55-70 years in good health. Sample: blood. Here the CDR3 DNA reads TGTGCCAGCAGTTTATTGGGAGGATTGGCCACAGATACGCAGTATTTT. Its translation: CASSLLGGLATDTQYF.